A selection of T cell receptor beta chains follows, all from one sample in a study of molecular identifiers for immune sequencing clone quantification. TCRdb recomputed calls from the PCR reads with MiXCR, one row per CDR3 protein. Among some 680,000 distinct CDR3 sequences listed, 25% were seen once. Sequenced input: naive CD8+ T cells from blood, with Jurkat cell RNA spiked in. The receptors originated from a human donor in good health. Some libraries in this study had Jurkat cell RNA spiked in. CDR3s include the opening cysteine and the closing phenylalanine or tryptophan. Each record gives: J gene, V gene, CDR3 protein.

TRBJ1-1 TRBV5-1 CASSLHGGATEAFF
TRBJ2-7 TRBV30 CAWSSGTGRSEQYF
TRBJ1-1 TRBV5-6 CASRPDRGVSLNTEAFF
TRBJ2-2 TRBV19 CASSIVDRSGTGELFF
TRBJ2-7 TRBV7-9 CASSIGLDYEQYF
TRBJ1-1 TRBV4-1 CASSWTGAHVGKTEAFF
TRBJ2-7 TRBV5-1 CASSFFTGSSYEQYF
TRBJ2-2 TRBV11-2 CASTLFGGTNTGELFF
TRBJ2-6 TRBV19 CASSIEDSGANVLTF
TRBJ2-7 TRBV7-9 CASSAGTSGPKQYF
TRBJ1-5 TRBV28 CASSLGRFREQPQHF
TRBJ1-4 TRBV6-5 CASSLSAGINEKLFF
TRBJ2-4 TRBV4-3 CASSQDRQSLDIQYF
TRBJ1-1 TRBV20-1 CSAYRSTEAFF
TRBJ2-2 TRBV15 CATSRGGGLAVTGELFF
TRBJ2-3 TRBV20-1 CSARDWARSTDTQYF